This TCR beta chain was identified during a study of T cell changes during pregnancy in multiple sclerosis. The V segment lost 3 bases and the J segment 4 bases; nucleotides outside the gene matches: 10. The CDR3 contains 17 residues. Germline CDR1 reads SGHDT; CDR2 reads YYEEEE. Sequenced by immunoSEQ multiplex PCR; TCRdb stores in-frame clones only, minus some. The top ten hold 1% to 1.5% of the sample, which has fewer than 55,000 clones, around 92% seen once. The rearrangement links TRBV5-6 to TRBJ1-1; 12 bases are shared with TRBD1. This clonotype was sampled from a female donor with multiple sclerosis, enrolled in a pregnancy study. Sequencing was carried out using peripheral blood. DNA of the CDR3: TGTGCCAGCAGCTCACTCCCGGGACAGGGGGCAGGCACTGAAGCTTTCTTT. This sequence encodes CASSSLPGQGAGTEAFF.